This paragraph reports one T cell receptor (beta chain). The data are from a study of blood T cell repertoires in COVID-19. As for the study in general: T cells, B-cell-depleted T cells, or PBMCs supplied cDNA or gDNA.

Donors were grouped by their self-reported clinical history. Germline assignment: CDR1 GTSNPN and CDR2 SVGIG (reference sequence). CDR3 length: 14 residues. V was cut by 3 bases and J by 5 bases, with 14 bases left in between. The table came from immunoSEQ multiplex PCR; TCRdb's copy has only in-frame clones and leaves some out. Here the sample spans roughly 330,000 clones, nearly 90% being singletons. Sequenced input: PBMCs or T cells enriched from blood (not recorded which). The TCR sequence derives from a woman in her 30s who had recovered from COVID-19. The chain joins TRBV30 to TRBJ1-5, with a possible D match to TRBD1 (5 bases). CDR3 DNA sequence: TGTGCCTGGAGGGCCGGGGGGACCTATCAGCCCCAGCATTTT. As protein: CAWRAGGTYQPQHF.